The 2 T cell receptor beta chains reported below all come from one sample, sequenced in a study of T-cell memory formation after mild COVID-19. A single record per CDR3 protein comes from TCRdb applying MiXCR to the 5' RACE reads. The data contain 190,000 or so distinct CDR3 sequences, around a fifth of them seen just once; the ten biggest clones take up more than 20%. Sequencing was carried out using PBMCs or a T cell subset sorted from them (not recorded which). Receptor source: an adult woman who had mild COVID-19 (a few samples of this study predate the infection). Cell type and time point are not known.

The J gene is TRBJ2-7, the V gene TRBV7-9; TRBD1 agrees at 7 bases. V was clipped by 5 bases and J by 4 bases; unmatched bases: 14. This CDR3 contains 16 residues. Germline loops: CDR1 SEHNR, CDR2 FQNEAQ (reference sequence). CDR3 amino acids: CASSPSTGTEVYEQYF. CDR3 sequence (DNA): TGTGCCAGCAGCCCGTCTACCGGGACAGAAGTTTACGAGCAGTACTTC.

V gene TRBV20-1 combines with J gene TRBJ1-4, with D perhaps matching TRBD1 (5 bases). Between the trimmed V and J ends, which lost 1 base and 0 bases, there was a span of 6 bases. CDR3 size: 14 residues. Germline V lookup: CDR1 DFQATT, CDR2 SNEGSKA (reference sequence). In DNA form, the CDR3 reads TGCAGTGCTAGAGCGACAGCAACTAATGAAAAACTGTTTTTT. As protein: CSARATATNEKLFF.